The T cell receptor beta chain under discussion was sequenced for a study of T cell changes during pregnancy in multiple sclerosis (dated by TCRdb to about 2019). Study-level background: In women with multiple sclerosis, the researchers looked at how the T cell repertoire shifted as pregnancy progressed.

The CDR1 and CDR2 encoded by the germline V gene are SGHTA and FQGNSA. Trimming takes 4 bases off V and 3 bases off J; junction bases not matched to a gene: 10. The CDR3 runs 16 residues from the cysteine to the phenylalanine. The kept DNA is CDR3 alone, 48 bases in frame from the first base. A remark on this clone: Its recognized antigen is unknown. No clone much larger than this one lies a single base away; base qualities are absent.

The library was prepared using the immunoSEQ multiplex PCR assay. TCRdb obtained this table from immuneACCESS and retained in-frame rearrangements with V and J assigned. These tables miss some clones; where compared with another copy, unresolved V genes account for less than half of the shortfall, and the remainder is unexplained. The sample contains about 18,000 clones, 80% to 90% of them found a single time. 5.5% to 7.5% of the sample is taken by the ten largest. The receptor comes from a female donor in good health, enrolled as a control in a pregnancy study. Here the chain combines TRBV7-2 and TRBJ2-5; 8 nucleotides in the junction match TRBD2. The material was CD8+ T cells from peripheral blood mononuclear cells, obtained in the third trimester of pregnancy. The CDR3 region: CASSYQAGGPEETQYF. The bases read TGTGCCAGCAGCTACCAGGCGGGGGGCCCGGAAGAGACCCAGTACTTC.